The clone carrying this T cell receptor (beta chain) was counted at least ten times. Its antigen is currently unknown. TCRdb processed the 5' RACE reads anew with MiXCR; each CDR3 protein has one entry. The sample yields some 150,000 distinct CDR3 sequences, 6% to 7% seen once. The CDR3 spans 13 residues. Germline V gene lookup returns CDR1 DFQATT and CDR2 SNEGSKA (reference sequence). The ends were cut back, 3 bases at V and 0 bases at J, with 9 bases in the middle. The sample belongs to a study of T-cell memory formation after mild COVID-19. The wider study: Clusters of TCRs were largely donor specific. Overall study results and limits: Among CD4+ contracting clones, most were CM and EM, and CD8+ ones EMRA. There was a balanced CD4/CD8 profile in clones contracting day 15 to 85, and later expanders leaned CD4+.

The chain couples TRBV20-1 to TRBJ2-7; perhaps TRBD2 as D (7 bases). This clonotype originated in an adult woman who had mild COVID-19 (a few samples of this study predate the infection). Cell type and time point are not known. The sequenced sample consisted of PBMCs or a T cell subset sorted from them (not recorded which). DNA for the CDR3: TGCAGTGCTAGGCGGGGGCTCTCCTACGAGCAGTACTTC. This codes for CSARRGLSYEQYF.